The clone carrying this T cell receptor (beta chain) was seen many times. The antigen is not known. Axillary draining lymph nodes of breast cancer patients supplied the node samples. These data originate in a study of breast tumors, draining lymph nodes, adjacent tissues. TCRdb ran MiXCR on the multiplex PCR reads and lists one entry per CDR3 protein. The sample shows 150,000 to 200,000 distinct CDR3 sequences, about 30% of them seen only once. The CDR3 consists of 12 residues. Germline CDR1 reads MNHEY; CDR2 reads SMNVEV (reference sequence). V was trimmed by 5 bases and J by 5 bases, leaving 9 bases between them. Points from the study as a whole: Findings are consistent with lymph node origin and intratumoral expansion of most tumor T cells. Compared with lymph nodes, tumors were less diverse; compared with nontumor tissue, more. Luminal-like breast cancer showed significantly higher tumor–nontumor repertoire similarity than basal-like.

This clonotype originated in a female donor with breast cancer. Some clones in this sample may be carry-over from other donors' samples. Sequenced input: axillary lymph node tissue. This chain connects TRBV27 to TRBJ2-5; D call uncertain. The CDR3 sequence is CASSLDGETQYF. The CDR3 DNA reads TGTGCCAGCAGTCTCGACGGGGAGACCCAGTACTTC.